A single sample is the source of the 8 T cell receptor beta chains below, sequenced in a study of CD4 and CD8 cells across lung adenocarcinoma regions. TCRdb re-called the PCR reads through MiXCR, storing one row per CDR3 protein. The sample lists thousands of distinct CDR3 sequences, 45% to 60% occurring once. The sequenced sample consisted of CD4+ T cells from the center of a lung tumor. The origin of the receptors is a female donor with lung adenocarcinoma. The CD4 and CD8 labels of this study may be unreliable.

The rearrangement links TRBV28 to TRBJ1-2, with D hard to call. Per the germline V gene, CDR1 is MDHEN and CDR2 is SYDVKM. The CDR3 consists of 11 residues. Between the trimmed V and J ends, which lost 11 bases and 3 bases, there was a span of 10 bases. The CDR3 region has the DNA TGTGCCTCCTGGAGGGACTATGGCTACACCTTC. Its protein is CASWRDYGYTF.

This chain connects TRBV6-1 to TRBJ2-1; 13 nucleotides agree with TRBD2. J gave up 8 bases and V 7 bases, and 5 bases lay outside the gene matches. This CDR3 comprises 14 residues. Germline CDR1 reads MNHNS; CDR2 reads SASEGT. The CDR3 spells CASKTSGGLDEQFF. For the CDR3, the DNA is TGTGCCAGCAAGACTAGCGGGGGGTTGGATGAGCAGTTCTTC.

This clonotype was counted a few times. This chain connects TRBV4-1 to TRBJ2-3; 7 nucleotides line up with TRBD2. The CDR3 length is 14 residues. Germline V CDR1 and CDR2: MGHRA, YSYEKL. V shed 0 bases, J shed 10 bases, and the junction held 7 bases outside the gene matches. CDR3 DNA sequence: TGCGCCAGCAGCCAAGATTTAGGCGGGAGAGCGCAGTATTTT. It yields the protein CASSQDLGGRAQYF.

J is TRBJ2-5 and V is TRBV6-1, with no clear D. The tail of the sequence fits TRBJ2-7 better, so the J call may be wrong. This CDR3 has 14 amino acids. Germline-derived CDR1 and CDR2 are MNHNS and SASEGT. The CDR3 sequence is CASSEIPHIGEQYF. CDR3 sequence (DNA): TGTGCCAGCAGTGAAATCCCCCATATCGGCGAGCAGTACTTC.

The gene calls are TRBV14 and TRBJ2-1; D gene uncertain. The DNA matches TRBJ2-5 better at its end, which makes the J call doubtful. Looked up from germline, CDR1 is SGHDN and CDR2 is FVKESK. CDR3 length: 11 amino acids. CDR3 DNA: TGTGCCAGCAGCCAGTGGGAGACCCAGTACTTC. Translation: CASSQWETQYF.

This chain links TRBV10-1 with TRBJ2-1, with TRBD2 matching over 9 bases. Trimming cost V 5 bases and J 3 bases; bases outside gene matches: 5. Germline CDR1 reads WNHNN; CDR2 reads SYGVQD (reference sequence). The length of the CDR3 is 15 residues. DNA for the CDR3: TGCGCCAGCAGTCCGGGACTAGCCCACTACAATGAGCAGTTCTTC. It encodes CASSPGLAHYNEQFF.

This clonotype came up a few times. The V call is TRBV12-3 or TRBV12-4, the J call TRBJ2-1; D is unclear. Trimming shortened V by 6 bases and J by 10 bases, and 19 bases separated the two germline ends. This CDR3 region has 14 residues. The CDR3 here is CASRTGTNPTEQFF. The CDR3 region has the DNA TGTGCCAGCAGAACCGGCACTAATCCAACGGAGCAGTTCTTC.

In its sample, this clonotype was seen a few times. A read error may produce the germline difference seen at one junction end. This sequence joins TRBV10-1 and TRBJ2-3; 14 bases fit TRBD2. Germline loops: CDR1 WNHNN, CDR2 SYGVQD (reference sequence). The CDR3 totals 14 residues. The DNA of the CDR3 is TGCGCCAGCAGTGAGGGACTAGCGGGAGGAGCGAAGTATTTC. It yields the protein CASSEGLAGGAKYF.